This T cell receptor beta chain was recovered during a study of cytomegalovirus exposure and HLA in healthy donors. The study, taken as a whole, reports: Accounts indicate the classifier identified cytomegalovirus status with strong specificity and sensitivity. Some TCR beta chains (more than 150 of them) were listed as cytomegalovirus-associated.

Trimming shortened V by 1 base and J by 5 bases, and 15 bases separated the two germline ends. Germline CDR1 and CDR2: MGHRA and YSYEKL. The CDR3 consists of 15 residues. The donors were members of the validation cohort, which comprised about 130 subjects and was separate from the first cohort of roughly 700 subjects. The method was immunoSEQ multiplex PCR; TCRdb's version includes in-frame clones alone and lacks a portion of them. The table has fewer than 65,000 clones, 80% to 90% seen once. In its sample, this clone was seen once. Its antigen is not identified. Sequenced input: PBMCs. This sequence originates from a young woman in good health and CMV-seronegative. This chain connects TRBV4-1 to TRBJ2-7; possibly TRBD1 for D (5 bases). CDR3 sequence: CASSQAGRVSDEQYF. The DNA for the CDR3 is TGCGCCAGCAGCCAAGCCGGCAGGGTTTCGGACGAGCAGTACTTC.